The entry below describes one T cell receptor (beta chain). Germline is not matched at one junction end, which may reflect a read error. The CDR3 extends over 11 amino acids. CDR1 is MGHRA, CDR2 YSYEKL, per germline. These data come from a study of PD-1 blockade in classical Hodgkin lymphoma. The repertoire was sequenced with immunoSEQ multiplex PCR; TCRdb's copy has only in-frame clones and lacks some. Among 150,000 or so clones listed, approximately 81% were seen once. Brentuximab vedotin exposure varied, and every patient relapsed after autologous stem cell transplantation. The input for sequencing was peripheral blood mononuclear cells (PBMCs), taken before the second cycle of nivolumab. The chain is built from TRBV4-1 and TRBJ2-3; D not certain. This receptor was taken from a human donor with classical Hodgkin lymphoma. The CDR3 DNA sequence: TGTGCCAGCAGCCAAGCAGATACGCAGTATTTT. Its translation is CASSQADTQYF.